This TCR beta chain was captured in a study of cytomegalovirus exposure and HLA in healthy donors. On this clone itself: What it binds is unknown.

The V end lost 0 bases, the J end lost 3 bases, and 9 bases lay between the germline ends. Germline V gene data show CDR1 as MNHEY and CDR2 as SVGAGI. The CDR3 sequence is 14 residues long. PCR employed 60 Vbeta and 13 Jbeta primers. The protocol was immunoSEQ multiplex PCR, while the TCRdb copy is restricted to in-frame clones and leaves out a portion. The table lists 79,000 or so clones, around 72% of them singletons. Study findings and constraints: Analysis performed later showed TCR beta chains linked to HLA being more clonally expanded than equally common others.

The sequenced sample was PBMCs. This sequence joins TRBV6-5 and TRBJ2-7; D gene unclear. This receptor was obtained from a woman in her thirties or forties in good health and CMV-seropositive. This chain's CDR3 is CASSYSLKNYEQYF. The CDR3 nucleotides read TGTGCCAGCAGTTACTCACTGAAAAACTACGAGCAGTACTTC.